The next 27 T cell receptor beta chains were all read from a single sample in a study of prognosis after radiotherapy for stage I lung cancer. It was by two-round multiplex PCR that TCR beta CDR3 was amplified from genomic DNA. Gene-specific primers for each TRBV and TRBJ gene drove first-round PCR. MiXCR, applied by TCRdb to the multiplex PCR reads, yields one record per CDR3 protein. The profile covers around 19,000 distinct CDR3 sequences, with about 60% appearing a single time and 25% to 30% taken by the ten largest. The material was PBMCs, obtained before or after stereotactic body radiation therapy (not recorded which). The receptor set was obtained from a donor at least 50 years old with non-small cell lung cancer.

Concerning this clonotype itself: At one end, the junction sequence differs from germline, possibly due to a read error. J is TRBJ2-1 and V is TRBV6-2 or TRBV6-3; possible D gene TRBD1, 6 bases. The CDR3 runs 13 residues. CDR1 is MNHEY and CDR2 is SVGEGT in the germline V gene. CDR3 loop: CASSSGTWVEHFF. CDR3 sequence (DNA): TGTGCCAGCAGTTCCGGGACATGGGTAGAGCATTTCTTC.

This chain connects TRBV20-1 to TRBJ2-5, with 10 bases matching TRBD2. CDR3 size: 14 residues. Losses at the gene ends were 6 bases for V and 4 bases for J; bases not matched to a gene: 8. Germline-derived CDR1 and CDR2 are DFQATT and SNEGSKA (reference sequence). The CDR3 protein is CSAGVTSGRETQYF. As DNA, the CDR3 is TGCAGTGCCGGCGTGACTAGCGGGCGAGAGACCCAGTACTTC.

This chain joins TRBV7-3 and TRBJ2-3; 7 bases map to TRBD2. Germline CDR1 and CDR2: SGHTA and FQGTGA. The CDR3 runs to 15 residues. J gave up 14 bases and V 3 bases, and 17 bases lay outside the gene matches. This CDR3 reads CASSLGTSVSNGVYF. For the CDR3, the DNA is TGTGCCAGCAGCTTGGGTACTAGCGTGAGTAACGGGGTGTATTTT.

This clonotype has ten or more counts. The chain joins TRBV28 to TRBJ1-5; D remains ambiguous. The CDR3 runs to 15 residues. V was trimmed by 6 bases and J by 9 bases, leaving 21 bases between them. Germline assignment: CDR1 MDHEN and CDR2 SYDVKM. The CDR3 DNA follows: TGTGCCAGCAGCAACTCCCTCCGGGGTCAGCGGCCCCAGCATTTT. It codes for CASSNSLRGQRPQHF. Full variable domain (missing parts from reference TRBV28 and TRBJ1-5): DVKVTQSSRYLVKRTGEKVFLECVQDMDHENMFWYRQDPGLGLRLIYFSYDVKMKEKGDIPEGYSVSREKKERFSLILESASTNQTSMYLCASSNSLRGQRPQHFGDGTRLSIL.

The chain uses TRBV6-1 and TRBJ1-1; tentative D call: TRBD1 (5 bases). V lost 6 bases to trimming and J lost 10 bases, with 12 bases between them. Looked up from germline, CDR1 is MNHNS and CDR2 is SASEGT. The CDR3 runs to 11 residues. The CDR3 region has the DNA TGTGCCAGCAGCCTGGGGCCTGCAGCTTTCTTT. It yields the protein CASSLGPAAFF.

This clonotype came up many times. The chain joins TRBV28 to TRBJ2-4, with 8 bases lining up with TRBD2. The CDR3 length is 16 residues. CDR1 is MDHEN and CDR2 is SYDVKM in the germline V gene. V was pared by 3 bases and J by 0 bases, with 4 bases of the junction left unmatched. The CDR3 is CASSFLAGGAKNIQYF. CDR3 sequence (DNA): TGTGCCAGCAGTTTTTTGGCGGGGGGAGCCAAAAACATTCAGTACTTC.

The chain uses TRBV5-1 and TRBJ2-3; no firm D call. Trimming cost V 0 bases and J 2 bases, with 7 bases left between them. This CDR3 is 14 amino acids long. Germline values: CDR1 SGHRS, CDR2 YFSETQ. The CDR3 loop is CASSLDGFTDTQYF. DNA of the CDR3: TGCGCCAGCAGCTTGGACGGGTTCACAGATACGCAGTATTTT.

The sample holds many counts of this clonotype. The chain joins TRBV3-1 to TRBJ2-1; no reliable D call. This CDR3 is built from 15 residues. V lost 4 bases, J lost 0 bases, and 10 bases lay in between. Germline CDR1 is LGHDT and CDR2 is YNNKEL (reference sequence). In DNA form, the CDR3 reads TGTGCCAGCAGCCGACCCGTGGGCTCCTACAATGAGCAGTTCTTC. Protein: CASSRPVGSYNEQFF.

This clonotype is labeled as medium-sized. The chain recombines TRBV12-3 or TRBV12-4 with TRBJ2-7, with no clear D. V was trimmed by 5 bases and J by 2 bases, leaving 4 bases between them. This CDR3 contains 11 residues. This CDR3 is CASSVTYEQYF. The CDR3 nucleotides read TGTGCCAGCAGTGTAACCTACGAGCAGTACTTC.

J is TRBJ2-2 and V is TRBV19; 8 bases line up with TRBD2. This CDR3 is 16 amino acids long. In germline, CDR1 is LNHDA, CDR2 SQIVND (reference sequence). Trimming cost V 6 bases and J 0 bases; bases outside gene matches: 6. CDR3 loop: CASSRSGGANTGELFF. The CDR3 nucleotides read TGTGCCAGTAGCCGAAGCGGGGGCGCGAACACCGGGGAGCTGTTTTTT.

This clonotype was picked up many times. V usage is TRBV19 and J usage is TRBJ1-5; no definite D call. The CDR3 is 15 residues long. CDR1 is LNHDA, CDR2 SQIVND, per germline (reference sequence). Trimming left V 7 bases short and J 3 bases short, with 16 bases between. CDR3 sequence (DNA): TGTGCCAGTAAGCGTTCAGGAGGGCCCAATCAGCCCCAGCATTTT. Protein sequence: CASKRSGGPNQPQHF.

The chain recombines TRBV5-1 with TRBJ2-2; a weak D match, TRBD1 (5 bases). Trimming shortened V by 0 bases and J by 1 base, and 7 bases separated the two germline ends. The CDR3 runs 15 residues. The germline CDR1 and CDR2 sequences are SGHRS and YFSETQ. The CDR3 here is CASSLAGLNTGELFF. The DNA of the CDR3 is TGCGCCAGCAGCTTGGCAGGGTTGAACACCGGGGAGCTGTTTTTT.

This clonotype was observed once. The V gene is TRBV7-7, the J gene TRBJ2-2; D uncertain. Between the trimmed V and J ends, which lost 5 bases and 7 bases, there was a span of 23 bases. The CDR3 spans 17 residues. Germline V gene sequence: CDR1 SSHAT, CDR2 FNYEAQ (reference sequence). CDR3 sequence reads: CASSIPPPGLWIGELFF. Here the CDR3 DNA reads TGTGCCAGCAGCATACCTCCACCGGGTTTATGGATCGGGGAGCTGTTTTTT.

At least ten counts were recorded for this clonotype. The rearrangement links TRBV12-3 or TRBV12-4 to TRBJ2-7; 7 nucleotides align to TRBD1. The CDR3 consists of 16 residues. V trimming: 5 bases; J trimming: 4 bases; junction bases outside the gene matches: 14. The DNA for the CDR3 is TGTGCCAGCAGTCTAAGTTCGACAGGGCGTGGGTACGAGCAGTACTTC. The encoded protein is CASSLSSTGRGYEQYF.

In this sample, this clonotype is medium-sized. The V and J genes are TRBV2 and TRBJ2-1; D is perhaps TRBD2 (6 bases). Trimming pared 6 bases from V and 7 bases from J, leaving 10 bases between. The CDR3 length is 12 residues. Germline V gives CDR1 SNHLY, CDR2 FYNNEI. CDR3: CASSVSGNEQFF. The DNA for the CDR3 is TGTGCCAGCAGCGTTAGCGGAAATGAGCAGTTCTTC.

This clonotype is medium-sized. V is TRBV10-3 and J is TRBJ2-3, with D perhaps TRBD2 (6 bases). CDR3 length: 18 amino acids. From germline, CDR1 is ENHRY and CDR2 SYGVKD. Trimming pared 0 bases from V and 4 bases from J, leaving 20 bases between. As DNA, the CDR3 is TGTGCCATCAGTGAGTCTCCCCTTTCGGGAGTTCAATCAGATACGCAGTATTTT. It codes for CAISESPLSGVQSDTQYF.

CDR3: CASSPPLSARYNEQFF. The CDR3 coding sequence is TGTGCCAGCAGCCCCCCTTTAAGCGCCAGATACAATGAGCAGTTCTTC. The chain employs TRBV7-9 and TRBJ2-1; no clear D. Trimming stripped 5 bases from V and 4 bases from J, with 18 bases between. Germline values: CDR1 SEHNR, CDR2 FQNEAQ (reference sequence). This CDR3 contains 16 residues. Full variable domain (remainder filled in from reference TRBV7-9 and TRBJ2-1): DTGVSQNPRHKITKRGQNVTFRCDPISEHNRLYWYRQTLGQGPEFLTYFQNEAQLEKSRLLSDRFSAERPKGSFSTLEIQRTEQGDSAMYLCASSPPLSARYNEQFFGPGTRLTVL.

This clonotype showed up many times. The chain has TRBV7-9 and TRBJ1-2, with unresolved D. CDR1 and CDR2 from the germline V gene are SEHNR and FQNEAQ (reference sequence). There are 16 residues in the CDR3. V was trimmed by 4 bases and J by 7 bases, leaving 22 bases between them. This chain's CDR3 is CASSSSPREKDLGYTF. CDR3 bases: TGTGCCAGCAGCTCCTCTCCTAGGGAAAAGGATCTTGGCTACACCTTC.

The V call is TRBV12-3 or TRBV12-4, the J call TRBJ1-2, with 9 bases lining up with TRBD1. The CDR3 is 14 amino acids. The junction had 5 bases not matched to a gene; V was cut back by 5 bases and J by 4 bases. The CDR3 spells CASSQGQGPYGYTF. CDR3 coding DNA: TGTGCCAGCAGTCAGGGACAGGGTCCCTATGGCTACACCTTC.

As concerns this clonotype: An end of the junction does not agree with germline; a read error may underlie this. This chain links TRBV28 with TRBJ2-7; 7 bases agree with TRBD2. Looked up from germline, CDR1 is MDHEN and CDR2 is SYDVKM. There are 15 residues in the CDR3. The CDR3 here is CSSMKAGAGSYEQYF. The CDR3 DNA is TGTTCCAGCATGAAGGCGGGAGCAGGGAGCTACGAGCAGTACTTC.

By sample fraction, this clonotype is medium-sized. The rearrangement joins TRBV6-4 to TRBJ2-2, with TRBD2 matching 14 bases. The CDR3 is 15 amino acids. Germline V gene data show CDR1 as MRHNA and CDR2 as SNTAGT. Losses at the gene ends were 6 bases for V and 3 bases for J; bases not matched to a gene: 0. The CDR3, as DNA: TGTGCCAGCAGGGGACTAGCGGGAGACACCGGGGAGCTGTTTTTT. This sequence encodes CASRGLAGDTGELFF.

V usage is TRBV20-1 and J usage is TRBJ2-7; TRBD1 matches 7 bases. The germline CDR1 and CDR2 sequences are DFQATT and SNEGSKA (reference sequence). V lost 2 bases to trimming and J lost 3 bases; unmatched junction nucleotides: 7. This CDR3 contains 14 residues. The CDR3 bases are TGCAGTGCTAGAAAGTGGGACAGCAACTACGAGCAGTACTTC. This encodes CSARKWDSNYEQYF.

This clonotype was observed a few times. This probably arose from a read error, given a far larger clone one base away. The rearrangement uses TRBV6-2 or TRBV6-3 and TRBJ2-3; 12 bases fit TRBD2. This CDR3 comprises 15 residues. The junction had 3 bases not matched to a gene; V was cut back by 7 bases and J by 1 base. Germline CDR1 is MNHEY and CDR2 is SVGEGT. CDR3 in amino acids: CASMLAGGGTDTQYF. Here the CDR3 DNA reads TGTGCCAGCATGCTAGCGGGAGGGGGCACAGATACGCAGTATTTT.

CDR3: CASSSVGTATYEQYF. CDR3 nucleotides: TGTGCCAGCAGCTCGGTTGGGACAGCAACCTACGAGCAGTACTTC. V usage is TRBV11-3 and J usage is TRBJ2-7; 7 bases align to TRBD1. This CDR3 spans 15 amino acids. V shed 4 bases, J shed 2 bases, and the junction held 8 bases outside the gene matches. Germline CDR1 and CDR2: SGHNT and YENEEA.

Many counts were recorded for this clonotype. The CDR3 protein is CASSLLLAGSLNNEQFF. The CDR3 nucleotides read TGTGCCAGCAGCTTGTTACTAGCGGGGTCCCTGAACAATGAGCAGTTCTTC. The rearrangement joins TRBV7-9 to TRBJ2-1; 10 nucleotides agree with TRBD2. The CDR3 covers 17 residues. Germline assignment: CDR1 SEHNR and CDR2 FQNEAQ (reference sequence). The ends lost 3 bases at V and 5 bases at J; junction bases unmatched: 10.

This rearrangement joins TRBV14 to TRBJ1-2, with TRBD1 matching 10 bases. From germline, CDR1 is SGHDN and CDR2 FVKESK. The length of the CDR3 is 15 residues. V gave up 2 bases and J gave up 7 bases; unmatched junction bases: 7. The CDR3, as DNA: TGTGCCAGCAGCCAATTTAGGACAGGGGGATTTGGCTACACCTTC. Translated: CASSQFRTGGFGYTF.

This sequence joins TRBV11-3 and TRBJ2-1; 8 nucleotides match TRBD1. The CDR3 has 14 residues. Looked up from germline, CDR1 is SGHNT and CDR2 is YENEEA. J lost 6 bases, V lost 6 bases, and 7 bases had no gene match. The CDR3 here is CASSQLDRGNEQFF. CDR3 DNA sequence: TGTGCCAGCAGTCAACTCGACAGGGGCAATGAGCAGTTCTTC.